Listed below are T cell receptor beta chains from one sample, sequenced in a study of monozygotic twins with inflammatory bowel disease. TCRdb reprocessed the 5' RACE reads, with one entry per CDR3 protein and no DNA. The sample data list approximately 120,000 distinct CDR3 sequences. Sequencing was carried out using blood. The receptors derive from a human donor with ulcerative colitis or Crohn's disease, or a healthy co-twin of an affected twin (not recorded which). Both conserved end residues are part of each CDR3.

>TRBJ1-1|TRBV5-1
CASSLTNPLTGEAFF
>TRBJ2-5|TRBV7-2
CASSFGGTNQETQYF
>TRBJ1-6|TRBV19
CASSTDPNSPLHF
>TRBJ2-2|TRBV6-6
CASSGSGTGELFF
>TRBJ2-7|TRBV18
CASSPRDRGNFYEQYF
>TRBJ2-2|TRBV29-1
CSAVPGGTGELFF
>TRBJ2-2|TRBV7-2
CASSLGQATNTGELFF
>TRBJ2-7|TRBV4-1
CASSQPGTGIYEQYF
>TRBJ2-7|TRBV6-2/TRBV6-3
CASRLGTVIYEQYF
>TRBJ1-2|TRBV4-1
CASSQAAKDVMPNYGYTF
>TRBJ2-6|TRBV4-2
CASSQDPAGANVLTF
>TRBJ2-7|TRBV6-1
CASSRLAGWDEQYF
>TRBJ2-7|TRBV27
CASSSSPRSYEQYF
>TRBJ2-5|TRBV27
CASSLLGSQETQYF
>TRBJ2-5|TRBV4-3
CASSQDPRETQYF
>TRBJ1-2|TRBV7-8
CASTYPGAYGYTF
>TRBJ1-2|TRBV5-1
CASSLINGGYTF
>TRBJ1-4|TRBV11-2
CASSSQKGANEKLFF
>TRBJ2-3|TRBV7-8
CASSPRTSLLTDTQYF
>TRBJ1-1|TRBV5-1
CASSLTGASYMNTEAFF
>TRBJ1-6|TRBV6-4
CASSDGGSTGSPLHF
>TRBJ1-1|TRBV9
CASSTLSVGATEAFF
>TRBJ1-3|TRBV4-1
CASSQDIPLLGGGNTIYF
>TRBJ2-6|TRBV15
CATSRDRTDSGANVLTF
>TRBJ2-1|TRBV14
CASSQYEGNEQFF
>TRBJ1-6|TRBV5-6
CASSLAGGNSPLHF
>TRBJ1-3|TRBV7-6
CASSSLGYSTSGNTIYF
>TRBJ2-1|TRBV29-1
CSVESLNRYNEQFF
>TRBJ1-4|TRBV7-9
CASSSARSTEKLFF
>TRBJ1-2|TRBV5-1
CASSFGTGYNYGYTF
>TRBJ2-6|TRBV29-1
CSVEDPTRSGANVLTF
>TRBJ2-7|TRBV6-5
CASSYSGARSYEQYF
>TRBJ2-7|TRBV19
CASSGDRVKSEQYF
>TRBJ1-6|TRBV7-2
CASSIGQPANSPLHF
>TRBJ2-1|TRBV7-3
CASSPWGQGSYNEQSF
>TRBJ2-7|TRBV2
CASTVGKTWGEQYF
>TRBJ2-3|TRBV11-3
CASSLDELTSTDTQYF
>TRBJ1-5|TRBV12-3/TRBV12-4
CASSLNRGSQPQHF
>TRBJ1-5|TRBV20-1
CSGSGGYQPQHF
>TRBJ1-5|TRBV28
CASSLVNPRGNQPQHF
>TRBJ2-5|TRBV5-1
CASSPTGAQETQYF
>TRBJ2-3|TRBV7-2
CASSFIMGVYTDTQYF
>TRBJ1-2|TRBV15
CATSRDNRALYGYTF